This entry lists 22 T cell receptor beta chains sequenced from one sample in a study of molecular identifiers for immune sequencing clone quantification. TCRdb re-called the PCR reads through MiXCR, storing one row per CDR3 protein. The repertoire consists of over 70,000 distinct CDR3 sequences, with approximately 25% occurring once and the leading ten covering less than 0.85%. Sequencing input: naive CD8+ T cells from blood, with Jurkat cell RNA spiked in. Subset given: FACS-sorted CD8+CD4-CCR7+CD45RA+ naive T cells. The receptors come from a human donor in good health. Some libraries in this study had Jurkat cell RNA spiked in.

The V gene is TRBV18, the J gene TRBJ2-3, with unresolved D. Trimming shortened V by 2 bases and J by 2 bases, and 11 bases separated the two germline ends. CDR3 length: 15 residues. From germline, CDR1 is KGHSH and CDR2 LQKENI. The CDR3 coding sequence is TGTGCCAGCTCACCAATGCCGGCCCACACAGATACGCAGTATTTT. Translated, it gives CASSPMPAHTDTQYF. Using reference TRBV18 and TRBJ2-3 for the parts outside the CDR3, the full variable domain is NAGVMQNPRHLVRRRGQEARLRCSPMKGHSHVYWYRQLPEEGLKFMVYLQKENIIDESGMPKERFSAEFPKEGPSILRIQQVVRGDSAAYFCASSPMPAHTDTQYFGPGTRLTVL.

This clonotype has a count of ten or more. The chain joins TRBV23-1 to TRBJ1-6; 8 bases fit TRBD1. TRBV23-1 is recorded as an ORF, its role being uncertain. Germline trimming cut 3 bases from V and 0 bases from J; bases unmatched to any gene: 4. This CDR3 spans 17 amino acids. The CDR3 region has the DNA TGCGCCAGCAGTCACCTGGACAGGGTCTCCTATAATTCACCCCTCCACTTT. It yields the protein CASSHLDRVSYNSPLHF.

The chain links TRBV4-1 to TRBJ2-7; 11 bases fit TRBD2. Germline CDR1 MGHRA, CDR2 YSYEKL. CDR3 length equals 16 residues. J gave up 4 bases and V 1 base, and 6 bases lay outside the gene matches. In DNA, the CDR3 is TGCGCCAGCAGCCAAGTCCTAGCGGGAGGTTTGTACGAGCAGTACTTC. The encoded protein is CASSQVLAGGLYEQYF.

As for this clonotype: No conserved phenylalanine or tryptophan is present at the end of the CDR3, so a read error is the likely explanation. The V call is TRBV4-3, the J call TRBJ2-7; TRBD2 agrees at 7 bases. Germline lookup yields CDR1 LGHNA and CDR2 YSLEER. V gave up 0 bases and J gave up 3 bases; unmatched junction bases: 5. This CDR3 contains 15 residues. The CDR3 nucleotides are TGCGCCAGCAGCCAAGATAGCGGGTCCTACTACGAGCAGTACCTC. This gives the protein CASSQDSGSYYEQYL.

In DNA, the CDR3 is TGTGCCAGCAGTTTACAAGACAGGGGGCTATCAGATACGCAGTATTTT. Residues: CASSLQDRGLSDTQYF. The chain uses TRBV27 and TRBJ2-3; TRBD1 aligns across 10 bases. Germline values: CDR1 MNHEY, CDR2 SMNVEV (reference sequence). V dropped 2 bases and J dropped 4; count of bases not matched to a gene: 6. CDR3 size: 16 residues.

This clonotype has ten or more counts. The V gene is TRBV20-1, the J gene TRBJ2-2, with D perhaps TRBD2 (6 bases). V gave up 4 bases and J gave up 3 bases, with 12 bases separating them. Germline CDR1 and CDR2: DFQATT and SNEGSKA (reference sequence). The CDR3 is 14 residues long. The CDR3 region has the DNA TGCAGTGCTATCTGGAGGGAAGACACCGGGGAGCTGTTTTTT. This codes for CSAIWREDTGELFF.

The chain joins TRBV6-2 or TRBV6-3 to TRBJ2-7; D is unclear. This CDR3 region has 14 residues. From germline, CDR1 is MNHEY and CDR2 SVGEGT. Between the trimmed V and J ends, which lost 0 bases and 3 bases, there was a span of 9 bases. The CDR3 reads CASSYSSGNYEQYF. CDR3 coding DNA: TGTGCCAGCAGTTACTCGTCAGGAAACTACGAGCAGTACTTC.

The table lists this clonotype with many counts. The genes are TRBV12-3 or TRBV12-4 and TRBJ2-4; the match to TRBD2 covers 9 bases. The CDR3 has 15 amino acids. Trimming took 10 bases from V and 8 from J; bases not matched to a gene: 15. The CDR3: CAIWASGEDGYIQYF. CDR3 in DNA: TGTGCCATATGGGCTAGCGGGGAGGATGGTTACATTCAGTACTTC.

The V gene is TRBV4-3, the J gene TRBJ2-6; 7 positions agree with TRBD1. Trimming removed 1 base from V and 0 bases from J; junction bases left unmatched: 6. Germline V gene lookup returns CDR1 LGHNA and CDR2 YSLEER. This CDR3 comprises 18 residues. The CDR3: CASSQVWAGGSGANVLTF. The CDR3, as DNA: TGCGCCAGCAGCCAAGTCTGGGCAGGGGGCTCTGGGGCCAACGTCCTGACTTTC.

This clonotype was detected once. This may be a read error: a much more frequent sequence differs by one nucleotide. This is likely a read error, given that the CDR3 carries no conserved phenylalanine or tryptophan at its end. The chain couples TRBV13 to TRBJ2-3; 7 nucleotides line up with TRBD2. The length of the CDR3 is 15 residues. V gave up 5 bases and J gave up 7 bases; unmatched junction bases: 12. Germline assignment: CDR1 PRHDT and CDR2 FYEKMQ (reference sequence). Written as DNA, the CDR3 is TGTGCCAGCAGCCTCGGGGCTAGCGGTTCTAATACGCAGTATCTT. The encoded protein is CASSLGASGSNTQYL.

This clonotype was detected a few times. Just one base apart from a much larger clone, this may be a read error. The genes are TRBV4-3 and TRBJ2-6; no clear D gene. Germline loops: CDR1 LGHNA, CDR2 YSLEER. The CDR3 has 15 amino acids. The CDR3 loop is CAGSQDRARANVLTF. Here the CDR3 DNA reads TGCGCCGGCAGCCAAGATCGGGCGAGGGCCAACGTCCTGACTTTC.

Concerning this clonotype itself: The CDR3 end shows no conserved phenylalanine or tryptophan, and so a read error is likely. This chain connects TRBV6-1 to TRBJ1-1, with a possible D match to TRBD1 (5 bases). The CDR3 is 14 residues long. CDR1 is MNHNS and CDR2 is SASEGT in the germline V gene. Trimming stripped 2 bases from V and 2 bases from J, with 9 bases between. CDR3 protein: CASSERRTNTEAFY. In DNA form, the CDR3 reads TGTGCCAGCAGTGAACGGCGGACAAACACTGAAGCTTTCTAT.

This rearrangement joins TRBV4-1 to TRBJ2-5; D may match TRBD1 or TRBD2 (5 bases each). This CDR3 region has 16 residues. Between the trimmed V and J ends, which lost 4 bases and 0 bases, there was a span of 15 bases. The germline gives CDR1 MGHRA, CDR2 YSYEKL. CDR3 sequence: CASSRLGRQYQETQYF. The CDR3 coding sequence is TGCGCCAGCAGCCGACTGGGACGGCAGTACCAAGAGACCCAGTACTTC.

This clonotype was counted at least ten times. The chain combines TRBV15 with TRBJ2-3; D is perhaps TRBD1 (5 bases). Germline CDR1 and CDR2: LNHNV and YYDKDF (reference sequence). V gave up 7 bases and J gave up 1 base, with 18 bases separating them. The CDR3 consists of 16 residues. CDR3 nucleotide sequence: TGTGCCACCACGCGAACCAAGGGGTTTGGCACAGATACGCAGTATTTT. This codes for CATTRTKGFGTDTQYF.

There are many counts of this clonotype. This chain joins TRBV7-9 and TRBJ2-5; D unresolved. Germline values: CDR1 SEHNR, CDR2 FQNEAQ (reference sequence). Trimming took off 1 base at V and 1 base at J, with 4 bases between the two ends. This CDR3 comprises 13 residues. DNA for the CDR3: TGTGCCAGCAGCTTAGTCCTCCAAGAGACCCAGTACTTC. Protein sequence: CASSLVLQETQYF. The entire variable domain, with the rest obtained from reference TRBV7-9 and TRBJ2-5, is as follows: DTGVSQNPRHKITKRGQNVTFRCDPISEHNRLYWYRQTLGQGPEFLTYFQNEAQLEKSRLLSDRFSAERPKGSFSTLEIQRTEQGDSAMYLCASSLVLQETQYFGPGTRLLVL.

As concerns this clonotype: This may be a read error, as it is one base from a much larger clone. The V call is TRBV7-9, the J call TRBJ2-7; D unresolved. The germline gives CDR1 SEHNR, CDR2 FQNEAQ (reference sequence). The CDR3 is 12 residues long. The CDR3 DNA reads as TGTGCCAGCAGCTCGAGCTCCTACAAGCAGTACTTC. Its translation: CASSSSSYKQYF.

Remarks on this clonotype: The junction and the germline gene differ at one end; a read error may be behind it. The V gene is TRBV9, the J gene TRBJ2-2; TRBD2 agrees at 8 bases. The CDR3 totals 18 residues. The germline V gene encodes CDR1 SGDLS and CDR2 YYNGEE. The CDR3 here is CAGSVVSRAGAVTGELFF. The CDR3 nucleotides read TGTGCCGGCAGCGTAGTCTCAAGAGCGGGAGCGGTCACCGGGGAGCTGTTTTTT. Together with reference TRBV9 and TRBJ2-2, the CDR3 gives the full variable domain: DSGVTQTPKHLITATGQRVTLRCSPRSGDLSVYWYQQSLDQGLQFLIQYYNGEERAKGNILERFSAQQFPDLHSELNLSSLELGDSALYFCAGSVVSRAGAVTGELFFGEGSRLTVL.

This clonotype was detected many times. This chain uses TRBV13 with TRBJ1-1; D perhaps matches TRBD1 (5 bases). The germline CDR1 and CDR2 sequences are PRHDT and FYEKMQ (reference sequence). This CDR3 region has 13 residues. V was trimmed by 5 bases and J by 6 bases, leaving 13 bases between them. This CDR3 is CASSPGRGAEAFF. The DNA of the CDR3 is TGTGCCAGCAGCCCAGGACGGGGCGCTGAAGCTTTCTTT.

For this clonotype: Relative to the germline gene, one junction end is altered; a read error may explain this. This sequence joins TRBV20-1 and TRBJ2-7, with a possible D match to TRBD1 (5 bases). The CDR3 has 11 amino acids. The germline V gene encodes CDR1 DFQATT and CDR2 SNEGSKA (reference sequence). The CDR3 DNA sequence: TGCAGTGCTGACAGTGCCTACGGGCAGTACTTC. Translating it yields CSADSAYGQYF.

This clonotype came up many times. The rearrangement uses TRBV20-1 and TRBJ1-3; no definite D call. The CDR3 loop spans 15 amino acids. Germline V lookup: CDR1 DFQATT, CDR2 SNEGSKA (reference sequence). Trimming took 0 bases from V and 0 from J, leaving 9 bases between them. The CDR3 coding sequence is TGCAGTGCTAGAGACGGGCCGTACTCTGGAAACACCATATATTTT. Translation: CSARDGPYSGNTIYF.

This clonotype was picked up many times. The chain carries TRBV27 and TRBJ1-1; D is ambiguous. The CDR3 is 12 amino acids. Germline V gene sequence: CDR1 MNHEY, CDR2 SMNVEV (reference sequence). V gave up 3 bases and J gave up 7 bases, with 9 bases separating them. The CDR3 DNA reads TGTGCCAGCAGTTTTTTGGGGTTTGAAGCTTTCTTT. Translated, it gives CASSFLGFEAFF.

The table lists this clonotype with a few counts. The genes are TRBV27 and TRBJ2-1; D may be TRBD1 (6 bases). The V and J ends lost 0 bases and 8 bases respectively, with 14 bases between them. The CDR3 is 15 residues long. Germline CDR1 is MNHEY and CDR2 is SMNVEV (reference sequence). The CDR3 region is CASSLSGQGSDEQFF. In DNA, the CDR3 is TGTGCCAGCAGTTTATCGGGGCAGGGGTCTGATGAGCAGTTCTTC.